This TCR beta chain was recorded in a study of OX40 agonist ivuxolimab in advanced cancers. Turning to the study itself: Enrollees could have had prior anti-PD-1, anti-PD-L1 or anti-CTLA-4 therapy, which 40% had received. Study results and caveats: The study observed clonal expansion of CD4+ and CD8+ blood T cells by week 6 at 0.1 to 3.0 mg/kg.

As to this clone: Its antigen remains unknown.

Looked up from germline, CDR1 is SGHNT and CDR2 is YENEEA. CDR3 length equals 11 residues. V was pared by 1 base and J by 10 bases, with 7 bases between. The data were produced by immunoSEQ multiplex PCR, yet TCRdb's version contains in-frame clones alone and is incomplete. The sample has 15,000 to 20,000 clones, 92% seen once. This specimen was CD4+ or CD8+ T cells sorted from blood, taken in a trial of the OX40 agonist ivuxolimab. The TCR comes from an adult with an advanced solid tumor such as melanoma, head and neck, liver or kidney cancer. The chain uses TRBV11-3 and TRBJ1-1; no clear D. CDR3 amino acids: CASSLGGRAFF. The CDR3 DNA reads TGTGCCAGCAGCTTAGGGGGAAGAGCTTTCTTT.